The source of this T cell receptor beta chain is a study of blood T cell repertoires in COVID-19. Clones were sequenced by immunoSEQ multiplex PCR, and TCRdb holds only the in-frame ones, with some missing. The table lists tens of thousands of clones, 87% of them singletons. The table lists this clone with a count of one. CDR1 is MNHEY and CDR2 is SMNVEV in the germline V gene (reference sequence). The V and J ends lost 0 bases and 4 bases respectively, with 7 bases between them. There are 14 residues in the CDR3. The V and J genes are TRBV27 and TRBJ1-3, with D hard to call. The TCR comes from a woman of 80 years or more with active or convalescent COVID-19. Sequencing was carried out using peripheral blood. The CDR3 reads CASSLSGRGNTIYF. Written as DNA, the CDR3 is TGTGCCAGCAGTTTATCTGGGAGGGGAAACACCATATATTTT.